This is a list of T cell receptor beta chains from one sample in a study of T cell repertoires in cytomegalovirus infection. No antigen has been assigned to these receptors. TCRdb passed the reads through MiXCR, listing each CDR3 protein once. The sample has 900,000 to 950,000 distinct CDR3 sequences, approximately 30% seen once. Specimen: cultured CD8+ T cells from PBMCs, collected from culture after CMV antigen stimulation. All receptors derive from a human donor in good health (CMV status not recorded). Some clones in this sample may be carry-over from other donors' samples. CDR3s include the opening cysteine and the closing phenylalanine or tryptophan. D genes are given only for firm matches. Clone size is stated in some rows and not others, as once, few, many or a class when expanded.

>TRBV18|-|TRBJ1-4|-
TGTGCCAGCTCACTTTTATCATCCATCACACAGGGTTCAACTAATGAAAAACTGTTTTTT
CASSLLSSITQGSTNEKLFF
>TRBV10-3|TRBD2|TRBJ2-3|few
TGTGCCATCAGTGCTATGGAGGCGGGGGAGAGCACAGATACGCAGTATTTT
CAISAMEAGESTDTQYF
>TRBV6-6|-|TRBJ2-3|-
TGTGCCAGCAGTTACTTTTGGGGGGACACAGATACGCAGTATTTT
CASSYFWGDTDTQYF
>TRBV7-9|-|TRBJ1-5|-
TGTGCCAGCAGCTTATGGACCGACGATAGCAATCAGCCCCAGCATTTT
CASSLWTDDSNQPQHF
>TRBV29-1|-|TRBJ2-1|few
TGCAGCGTTGAAGCAGGGGAATACAATGAGCAGTTCTTC
CSVEAGEYNEQFF
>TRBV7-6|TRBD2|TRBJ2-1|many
TGTGCCAGCAGCCCCGAGAGCGGGGAATACAATGAGCAGTTCTTC
CASSPESGEYNEQFF
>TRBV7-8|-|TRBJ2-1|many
TGTGCCAGCAGCCCCGCAGGGGGAGGCTACAATGAGCAGTTCTTC
CASSPAGGGYNEQFF
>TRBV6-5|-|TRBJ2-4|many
TGTGCCAGCAGTTACCCACGCAACAGGGCTGCAAAAAACATTCAGTACTTC
CASSYPRNRAAKNIQYF
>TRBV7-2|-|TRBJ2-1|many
TGTGCCAGCAGCTTAACCATACTGAGCTCCTACAATGAGCAGTTCTTC
CASSLTILSSYNEQFF
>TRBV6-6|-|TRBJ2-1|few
TGTGCCAGCAGTTACGCCCCGGGACCTAATTACAATGAGCAGTTCTTC
CASSYAPGPNYNEQFF
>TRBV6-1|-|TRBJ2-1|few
TGTGCCAGCAGTGAATTAAGGGGCGGGAATGAGCAGTTCTTC
CASSELRGGNEQFF
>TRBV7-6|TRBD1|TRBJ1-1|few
TGTGCCAGCAGCACCTATAACAGGGGGAACACTGAAGCTTTCTTT
CASSTYNRGNTEAFF
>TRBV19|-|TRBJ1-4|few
TGTGCCAGTAGTATCATGTCGGGGGAGGGTGAAAAACTGTTTTTT
CASSIMSGEGEKLFF
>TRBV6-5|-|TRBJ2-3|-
TGTGCCAGCAGTTACGGGATCGGGGATCCAGATACGCAGTATTTT
CASSYGIGDPDTQYF
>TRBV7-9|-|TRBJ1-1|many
TGTGCCAGCAGCTTAGGGGTAGGCTTGAACACTGAAGCTTTCTTT
CASSLGVGLNTEAFF
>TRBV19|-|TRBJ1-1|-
TGTGCCAGTAGACGGGGGGGCAGTTTGAACACTGAAGCTTTCTTT
CASRRGGSLNTEAFF
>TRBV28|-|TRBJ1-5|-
TGTGCCAGCAGTCCTCCGGTTGAGGCCCAGCATTTT
CASSPPVEAQHF
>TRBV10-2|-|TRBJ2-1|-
TGCGCCAGCAGGAAGGATGAGCAGTTCTTC
CASRKDEQFF
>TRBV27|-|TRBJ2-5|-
TGTGCCAGCAGTCCCGGGACTGTTGGGCAAGAGACCCAGTACTTC
CASSPGTVGQETQYF
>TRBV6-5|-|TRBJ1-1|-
TGTGCCAGCAGTTACGCCGGGGGCGCCGGCACTGAAGCTTTCTTT
CASSYAGGAGTEAFF
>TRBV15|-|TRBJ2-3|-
TGTGCCACCAGCAGAGATCGGGGGCTCCTGGATACGCAGTATTTT
CATSRDRGLLDTQYF
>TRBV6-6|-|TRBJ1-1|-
TGTGCCAGCAGCCCACTTCCTGACAGTGAAGCTTTCTTT
CASSPLPDSEAFF
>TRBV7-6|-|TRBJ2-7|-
TGTGCCAGCAGCTTGGACCCAGGCCACGAGCAGTACTTC
CASSLDPGHEQYF
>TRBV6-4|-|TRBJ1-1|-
TGTGCCAGCAGTGACCCGCCGGGGGAGATGAACACTGAAGCTTTCTTT
CASSDPPGEMNTEAFF
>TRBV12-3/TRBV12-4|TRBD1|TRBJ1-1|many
TGTGCCAGCAGAGGGTACGGGACAGGGGGTTCTCCGGTGAACACTGAAGCTTTCTTT
CASRGYGTGGSPVNTEAFF
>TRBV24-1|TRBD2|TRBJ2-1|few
TGTGCCACCAGTGATTTCTATCTAGCGGGGGGTTACAATGAGCAGTTCTTC
CATSDFYLAGGYNEQFF
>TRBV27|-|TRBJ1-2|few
TGTGCCAGCAGTCAAGTAAGGACTTCTAAAGGCTACACCTTC
CASSQVRTSKGYTF
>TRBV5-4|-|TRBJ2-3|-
TGTGCCAGCAGCGTCCGGTTGACAGACACAGATACGCAGTATTTT
CASSVRLTDTDTQYF
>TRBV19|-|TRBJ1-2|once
TGTGCCACCAACGCAGGGTTGGGCTACACCTTC
CATNAGLGYTF
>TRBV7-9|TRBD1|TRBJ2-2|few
TGTGCCAGCAGCGGGACAGGGCGAAACGGGGAGCTGTTTTTT
CASSGTGRNGELFF
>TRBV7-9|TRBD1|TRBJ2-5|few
TGTGCCAGCAGCTTAGGCAGACAGGGCTTCGGGGAGACCCAGTACTTC
CASSLGRQGFGETQYF
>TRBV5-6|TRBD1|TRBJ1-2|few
TGTGCCAGCAGCTGGCAGGGGGCTACGGATGGCTACACCTTC
CASSWQGATDGYTF
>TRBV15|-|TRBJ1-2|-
TGTGCCACCAGGGACCGGGACGGCTTCTATGGCTACACCTTC
CATRDRDGFYGYTF
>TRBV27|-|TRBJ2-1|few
TGTGCCAGCAGTCCCGTCGACGGGACGGTTGATGAGCAGTTCTTC
CASSPVDGTVDEQFF
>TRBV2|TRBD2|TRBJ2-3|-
TGTGCCAGCAGTTTCTCTACTAGCGGGGGGCCAAACACAGATACGCAGTATTTT
CASSFSTSGGPNTDTQYF
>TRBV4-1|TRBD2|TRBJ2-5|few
TGCGCCAGCAGCCGAACTGGAACTTTCGGGGGGGCAGAGACCCAGTACTTC
CASSRTGTFGGAETQYF
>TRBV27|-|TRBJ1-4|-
TGTGCCAGCGGCAGGGTCTATGAAAAACTGTTTTTT
CASGRVYEKLFF
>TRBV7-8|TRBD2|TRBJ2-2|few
TGTGCCAGCAGCTTAGTAGCGGGGGGCATGAACACCGGGGAGCTGTTTTTT
CASSLVAGGMNTGELFF
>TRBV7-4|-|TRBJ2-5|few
TGTGCCAGCAGCCCCTCGCTCCAAGAGACCCAGTACTTC
CASSPSLQETQYF
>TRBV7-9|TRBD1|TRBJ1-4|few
TGTGCCAGCAGCTCCCCAGGGGGGGTTGATGAAAAACTGTTTTTT
CASSSPGGVDEKLFF